What follows is one T cell receptor beta chain and its context. Its cognate antigen is unknown. PCR used 60 Vbeta primers and 13 Jbeta primers. Data came from immunoSEQ multiplex PCR; TCRdb stores just in-frame clones and leaves some out. Of fewer than 200,000 clones listed, roughly 78% were seen once; the top ten hold 0.6% to 0.7%. This CDR3 comprises 16 residues. Germline CDR1 MDHEN, CDR2 SYDVKM. V shed 6 bases, J shed 4 bases, and the junction held 15 bases outside the gene matches. The record originates from a study of cytomegalovirus exposure and HLA in healthy donors. Broader study findings: A few CMV-associated chains were confirmed in vitro to be specific for CMV antigens. Later on, an analysis tied around 17,000 TCR beta sequences to HLA alleles at 0.05 false discovery rate. In a later analysis, productive TCRs from donors in an Asian-associated ancestry cluster reportedly carried fewer N-insertions than the cohort mean.

The clonotype originates from a boy aged 5-17 years in good health and CMV-seronegative. Sequencing was done on a sample of PBMCs. This chain connects TRBV28 to TRBJ2-7; 7 bases align to TRBD2. This chain's CDR3 is CASRHNGEGRAYEQYF. For the CDR3, the DNA is TGTGCCAGCAGGCATAACGGGGAGGGGAGGGCGTACGAGCAGTACTTC. Variable domain in full (rest from reference TRBV28 and TRBJ2-7): DVKVTQSSRYLVKRTGEKVFLECVQDMDHENMFWYRQDPGLGLRLIYFSYDVKMKEKGDIPEGYSVSREKKERFSLILESASTNQTSMYLCASRHNGEGRAYEQYFGPGTRLTVT.